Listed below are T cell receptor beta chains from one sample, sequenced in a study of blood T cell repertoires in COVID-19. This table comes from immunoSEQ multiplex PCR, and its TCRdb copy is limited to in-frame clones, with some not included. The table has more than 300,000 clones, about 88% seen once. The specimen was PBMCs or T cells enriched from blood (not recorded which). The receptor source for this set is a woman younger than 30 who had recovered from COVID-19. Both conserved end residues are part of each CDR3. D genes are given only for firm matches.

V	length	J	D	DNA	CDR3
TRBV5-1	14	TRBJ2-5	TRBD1	TGCGCCAGCAGCTATGGACAGGGACAAGAGACCCAGTACTTC	CASSYGQGQETQYF
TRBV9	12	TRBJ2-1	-	TGTGCCAGCAGCGGCGGCGGGATCGAAACGTTCTTC	CASSGGGIETFF
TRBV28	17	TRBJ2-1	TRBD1	TGTGCCAGCACCCTCTCACCGGGACAGGGATCCCACAATGAGCAGTTCTTC	CASTLSPGQGSHNEQFF
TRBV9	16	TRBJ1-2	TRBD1	TGTGCCAGCAGCGTAGTAACCCCTGGACAGGGTCAAGGCTACACCTTC	CASSVVTPGQGQGYTF
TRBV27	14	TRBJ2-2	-	TGTGCCAGCAGGGTGGCCGCGAACACCGGGGAGCTGTTTTTT	CASRVAANTGELFF
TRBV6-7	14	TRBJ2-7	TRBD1	TGTGCCAGCCTCGACAGGGGGCGGGGCGGGGAGCAGTACTTC	CASLDRGRGGEQYF
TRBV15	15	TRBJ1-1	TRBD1	TGTGCCACCAGCAGGGACAGGGGGGTCGGCACTGAAGCTTTCTTT	CATSRDRGVGTEAFF
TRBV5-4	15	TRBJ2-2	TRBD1	TGTGCCAGCAGGACGACGAACAGGGGCTCCGGGGAGCTGTTTTTT	CASRTTNRGSGELFF
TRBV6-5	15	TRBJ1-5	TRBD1	TGTGCCAGCAGCCTAGGGACAGATAGCAATCAGCCCCAGCATTTT	CASSLGTDSNQPQHF
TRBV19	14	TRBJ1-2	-	TGTGCCAGTAGTACCCCGGGGGACTACTATGGCTACACCTTC	CASSTPGDYYGYTF
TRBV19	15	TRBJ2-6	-	TGTGCCAGTAGTACGAGCGGCCCTGGGGCCAACGTCCTGACTTTC	CASSTSGPGANVLTF
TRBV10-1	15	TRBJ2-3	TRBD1	TGCGCCAGCAGGTCCCGGGACAGCTACACAGATACGCAGTATTTT	CASRSRDSYTDTQYF
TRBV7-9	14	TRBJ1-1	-	TGTGCCAGCAGCTGGTCGGGGGTGAACACTGAAGCTTTCTTT	CASSWSGVNTEAFF